These 30 T cell receptor beta chains originate from one sample sequenced in a study of blood T cells in healthy people across ages. It was with a sample-barcoded 5' primer and a J-beta primer mix that a second PCR of roughly 7 to 12 cycles was run. TCRdb re-derived calls from the 5' RACE reads in MiXCR, one entry per CDR3 protein. The repertoire holds about 670,000 distinct CDR3 sequences, with less than 45% as singletons. Material: blood. Source of these receptors: a man older than 75 in good health.

There are many counts of this clonotype. Here the CDR3 DNA reads TGTGCCAGCAGTATCCGGGGGATTGGGGGAAACACTGAAGCTTTCTTT. Translating gives CASSIRGIGGNTEAFF. The V gene is TRBV6-5, the J gene TRBJ1-1; D is perhaps TRBD1 (5 bases). V was shortened by 5 bases and J by 2 bases, with 18 bases between the two germline ends. The CDR3 runs 16 residues. Germline V CDR1 and CDR2: MNHEY, SVGAGI.

J is TRBJ1-3 and V is TRBV12-3 or TRBV12-4; D is unclear. Trimming stripped 5 bases from V and 2 bases from J, with 13 bases between. The CDR3 spans 15 residues. CDR3 sequence: CASSRFGWTGNTIYF. For the CDR3, the DNA is TGTGCCAGCAGTCGGTTCGGGTGGACTGGAAACACCATATATTTT.

The V gene is TRBV11-2, the J gene TRBJ2-3, with 10 nucleotides matching TRBD2. V dropped 3 bases and J dropped 1; count of bases not matched to a gene: 10. The CDR3 totals 18 residues. Germline V gene lookup returns CDR1 SGHAT and CDR2 FQNNGV. The CDR3 DNA is TGTGCCAGCAGCTTTAGGGCTAGCGGGAGCGGGGGCACAGATACGCAGTATTTT. Amino acid sequence: CASSFRASGSGGTDTQYF.

The chain is built from TRBV12-5 and TRBJ2-7, with D possibly TRBD1 on 6 matching bases. V lost 2 bases, J lost 7 bases, and 18 bases lay in between. CDR3 length: 15 amino acids. CDR1 and CDR2 (germline): LGHNT, FRNRAP. The chain's CDR3 is CASGLWGRGRNEQYF. The CDR3 DNA reads TGTGCTAGTGGTTTGTGGGGGCGCGGTCGGAATGAGCAGTACTTC.

J is TRBJ2-5 and V is TRBV7-2, with D maybe TRBD2 (6 bases). V lost 0 bases, J lost 2 bases, and 10 bases lay in between. CDR1 and CDR2 from the germline V gene are SGHTA and FQGNSA. This CDR3 comprises 15 residues. The CDR3 protein is CASSLARGSQETQYF. In DNA form, the CDR3 reads TGTGCCAGCAGCTTAGCGCGGGGTAGTCAAGAGACCCAGTACTTC.

This clonotype showed up many times. The chain is built from TRBV29-1 and TRBJ2-5; D call uncertain. Germline V gives CDR1 SQVTM, CDR2 ANQGSEA. The CDR3 consists of 10 residues. Trimming stripped 2 bases from V and 7 bases from J, with 5 bases between. The CDR3 DNA is TGCAGCGTTGAATCGGGGACCCAGTACTTC. It specifies CSVESGTQYF.

This chain joins TRBV4-2 and TRBJ2-5, with D tentatively TRBD1 (6 bases). From germline, CDR1 is LGHNA and CDR2 YNFKEQ. This CDR3 has 15 residues. Trimming took 1 base from V and 4 from J, leaving 13 bases between them. In DNA, the CDR3 is TGTGCCAGCAGCCAAGGGCGGCAGGGGAGAGAGACCCAGTACTTC. This encodes CASSQGRQGRETQYF.

The V call is TRBV7-2, the J call TRBJ1-2; maybe TRBD1 (6 bases). Germline loops: CDR1 SGHTA, CDR2 FQGNSA. The CDR3 spans 16 residues. V was pared by 5 bases and J by 4 bases, with 20 bases between. CDR3 sequence (DNA): TGTGCCAGCAGCCCATCCCCCCTGCAGGGGATCTATGGCTACACCTTC. This gives the protein CASSPSPLQGIYGYTF.

This clonotype has just a few counts. This sequence joins TRBV6-1 and TRBJ1-2, with D perhaps matching TRBD1 (6 bases). The V end was cut by 3 bases, the J end by 4 bases, with 12 bases between. Germline assignment: CDR1 MNHNS and CDR2 SASEGT. The CDR3 has 14 residues. The CDR3 here is CASSDVQGFYGYTF. The CDR3 DNA reads TGTGCCAGCAGTGACGTACAGGGTTTCTATGGCTACACCTTC.

The chain recombines TRBV29-1 with TRBJ2-4, with 11 bases matching TRBD2. Judging by the DNA end, TRBJ2-7 fits better; the J call may be wrong. The CDR3 runs 14 residues. From germline, CDR1 is SQVTM and CDR2 ANQGSEA. Written as DNA, the CDR3 is TGCAGCGTTGCTACTAGCGGGAGTATTAGCGAGCAGTACTTC. It is translated as CSVATSGSISEQYF.

This clonotype has more than one count but fewer than ten. The CDR3 spells CASSEMLAGGYNEQYF. In nucleotides, the CDR3 is TGTGCCAGCAGTGAAATGTTAGCGGGAGGGTACAATGAGCAGTACTTC. The V gene is TRBV6-1, the J gene TRBJ2-7; 11 bases line up with TRBD2. Trimming removed 2 bases from V and 7 bases from J; junction bases left unmatched: 10. The CDR3 has 16 residues. Germline lookup yields CDR1 MNHNS and CDR2 SASEGT.

The chain recombines TRBV4-1 with TRBJ2-1; D gene ambiguous. The CDR3 has 16 residues. From germline, CDR1 is MGHRA and CDR2 YSYEKL. V gave up 0 bases and J gave up 6 bases, with 15 bases separating them. Here the CDR3 reads CASSQDGSSRFNEQFF. DNA of the CDR3: TGCGCCAGCAGCCAAGATGGAAGCTCGCGGTTCAATGAGCAGTTCTTC.

The chain combines TRBV9 with TRBJ2-6; D is undetermined. Germline CDR1 reads SGDLS; CDR2 reads YYNGEE. V was cut by 1 base and J by 4 bases, with 15 bases left in between. The CDR3 consists of 17 residues. CDR3 sequence reads: CASSVNPRASGANVLTF. CDR3 in DNA: TGTGCCAGCAGCGTAAACCCTAGGGCTTCGGGGGCCAACGTCCTGACTTTC.

This clonotype has a single count. The chain recombines TRBV27 with TRBJ2-1, with D perhaps given as TRBD1 or TRBD2 (5 bases each). This CDR3 is built from 15 residues. Germline-derived CDR1 and CDR2 are MNHEY and SMNVEV (reference sequence). V was shortened by 8 bases and J by 9 bases, with 23 bases between the two germline ends. The CDR3 DNA reads as TGTGCCAGCGAGGTTGGGGGAGCCGGGGTGAGTGAGCAGTTCTTC. Its protein product is CASEVGGAGVSEQFF.

Only one count was recorded for this clonotype. V is TRBV29-1 and J is TRBJ2-5, with D perhaps being TRBD1 or TRBD2 (5 bases each). Between the trimmed V and J ends, which lost 6 bases and 11 bases, there was a span of 31 bases. Germline loops: CDR1 SQVTM, CDR2 ANQGSEA. CDR3 size: 16 residues. The CDR3 loop reads CSVYMNRGLNGNEQYF. The CDR3 DNA is TGCAGCGTCTACATGAACCGGGGCTTGAACGGGAATGAGCAGTACTTC.

The J gene is TRBJ1-1, the V gene TRBV28, with 8 bases identical to TRBD1. This CDR3 comprises 15 residues. Germline assignment: CDR1 MDHEN and CDR2 SYDVKM. With V trimmed by 7 bases and J by 3 bases, 10 bases remained unmatched. In DNA form, the CDR3 reads TGTGCCAGCAACATAAACAGGGGGAGGGACACTGAAGCTTTCTTT. Amino acid sequence: CASNINRGRDTEAFF. The whole variable domain, filled in from reference TRBV28 and TRBJ1-1, reads DVKVTQSSRYLVKRTGEKVFLECVQDMDHENMFWYRQDPGLGLRLIYFSYDVKMKEKGDIPEGYSVSREKKERFSLILESASTNQTSMYLCASNINRGRDTEAFFGQGTRLTVV.

The V and J genes are TRBV29-1 and TRBJ2-1, with a tentative D call TRBD2 (5 bases). This CDR3 comprises 15 residues. V was shortened by 7 bases and J by 8 bases, with 24 bases between the two germline ends. Germline assignment: CDR1 SQVTM and CDR2 ANQGSEA. CDR3 in DNA: TGCAGCGCGCCCGGAGGTGTCCTGGGGTACGATGAGCAGTTCTTC. Residues: CSAPGGVLGYDEQFF.

This clonotype turned up a few times. This sequence joins TRBV4-1 and TRBJ2-5; TRBD2 agrees at 9 bases. V lost 1 base and J lost 1; bases outside the gene matches: 10. Germline CDR1 and CDR2: MGHRA and YSYEKL. This CDR3 region has 18 residues. The CDR3 nucleotides read TGCGCCAGCAGCCAAGTCTTCTTTGGCGGGGGGGCCCAAGAGACCCAGTACTTC. It codes for CASSQVFFGGGAQETQYF.

This chain joins TRBV7-9 and TRBJ1-1; 7 nucleotides align to TRBD1. Germline trimming cut 5 bases from V and 0 bases from J; bases unmatched to any gene: 6. The CDR3 is 15 amino acids. Germline V gene lookup returns CDR1 SEHNR and CDR2 FQNEAQ (reference sequence). This chain's CDR3 is CASSPLGQMNTEAFF. CDR3 in DNA: TGTGCCAGCAGCCCCTTGGGACAGATGAACACTGAAGCTTTCTTT.

The CDR3 coding sequence is TGTGCCAGCAGCTTAACGGGGGACAGGGCTCGAGAGACCCAGTACTTC. It specifies CASSLTGDRARETQYF. V is TRBV7-3 and J is TRBJ2-5; 9 bases are shared with TRBD1. CDR3 length: 16 residues. Germline-derived CDR1 and CDR2 are SGHTA and FQGTGA. V shed 0 bases and J 4 bases; nucleotides not matched to a gene: 6.

This clonotype was recorded a few times. V usage is TRBV11-2 and J usage is TRBJ2-5; D tentatively fits TRBD1 or TRBD2 (5 bases each). Germline CDR1 reads SGHAT; CDR2 reads FQNNGV. The CDR3 contains 14 residues. V lost 2 bases, J lost 5 bases, and 12 bases lay in between. CDR3 sequence (DNA): TGTGCCAGCAGCTTATATGGGGGTATGGAGACCCAGTACTTC. It specifies CASSLYGGMETQYF. Using reference TRBV11-2 and TRBJ2-5 for the parts outside the CDR3, the full variable domain is EAGVAQSPRYKIIEKRQSVAFWCNPISGHATLYWYQQILGQGPKLLIQFQNNGVVDDSQLPKDRFSAERLKGVDSTLKIQPAKLEDSAVYLCASSLYGGMETQYFGPGTRLLVL.

Only one count was recorded for this clonotype. A much larger clone is a single base away; this may be a read error. This chain links TRBV11-2 with TRBJ2-3, with 8 bases aligning to TRBD2. This CDR3 spans 17 amino acids. Germline assignment: CDR1 SGHAT and CDR2 FQNNGV. As DNA, the CDR3 is TGTGCCAGCAGCTCCCCCCGGGAGGGCCGGGGCACAGATAGGCAGTATTTT. Encoded protein: CASSSPREGRGTDRQYF.

This clonotype was seen a handful of times. The J gene is TRBJ2-3, the V gene TRBV12-3 or TRBV12-4; a possible D gene is TRBD2 (5 bases). The CDR3 contains 12 residues. The V gene lost 6 bases and the J gene lost 7 bases, with 11 bases spanning the gap. CDR3 in DNA: TGTGCCAGCAGACGGACGGGGTATACGCAGTATTTT. Amino acid sequence: CASRRTGYTQYF.

The genes are TRBV7-2 and TRBJ2-5, with TRBD2 matching over 11 bases. The CDR3 contains 16 residues. J gave up 11 bases and V 5 bases, and 16 bases lay outside the gene matches. CDR1 and CDR2 (germline): SGHTA, FQGNSA. The CDR3 coding sequence is TGTGCCAGCAGCGAACTAGCGGGAGCTTCTTACAATGAGCAGTACTTC. This gives the protein CASSELAGASYNEQYF.

CDR3 sequence (DNA): TGCGCCAGCAGCTTACAGGTTCTCACAGATACGCAGTATTTT. Amino acids: CASSLQVLTDTQYF. The chain joins TRBV5-1 to TRBJ2-3; tentatively, D is TRBD1 (5 bases). Between the trimmed V and J ends, which lost 2 bases and 2 bases, there was a span of 9 bases. This CDR3 has 14 amino acids. Germline CDR1 and CDR2: SGHRS and YFSETQ.

V gene TRBV7-9 combines with J gene TRBJ2-7; the D is unclear. The CDR3 is 13 residues long. V lost 0 bases and J lost 5, with 8 bases in between. Per germline, CDR1 SEHNR and CDR2 FQNEAQ (reference sequence). CDR3 region: CASSLALSHEQYF. CDR3 sequence (DNA): TGTGCCAGCAGCTTAGCGCTTTCCCACGAGCAGTACTTC.

This clonotype was detected only a few times. The V gene is TRBV20-1, the J gene TRBJ2-5, with 10 bases fitting TRBD2. In germline, CDR1 is DFQATT, CDR2 SNEGSKA (reference sequence). Unmatched junction bases numbered 8, after V lost 2 bases and J lost 5 bases. This CDR3 has 15 amino acids. Here the CDR3 reads CSARRSGRGYETQYF. The CDR3, as DNA: TGCAGTGCTAGACGCAGCGGGAGGGGATACGAGACCCAGTACTTC.

A few counts support this clonotype. In DNA, the CDR3 is TGCGCCAGCAGCCCTAGACCGCCGGGTAGCGGGAGGGGCACAGATACGCAGTATTTT. Protein sequence: CASSPRPPGSGRGTDTQYF. This chain connects TRBV5-1 to TRBJ2-3; 11 nucleotides line up with TRBD2. Germline V gene lookup returns CDR1 SGHRS and CDR2 YFSETQ. The CDR3 is made up of 19 amino acids. J lost 1 base, V lost 4 bases, and 14 bases had no gene match. Variable domain in full (rest from reference TRBV5-1 and TRBJ2-3): KAGVTQTPRYLIKTRGQQVTLSCSPISGHRSVSWYQQTPGQGLQFLFEYFSETQRNKGNFPGRFSGRQFSNSRSEMNVSTLELGDSALYLCASSPRPPGSGRGTDTQYFGPGTRLTVL.

This clonotype was picked up a small number of times. The CDR3 coding sequence is TGCAGCGTCGCCGCGGGGGGATCCTACAATGAGCAGTTCTTC. Translation gives CSVAAGGSYNEQFF. The chain recombines TRBV29-1 with TRBJ2-1, with 8 bases lining up with TRBD2. The germline V gene has CDR1 SQVTM and CDR2 ANQGSEA. CDR3 size: 14 residues. The V segment lost 6 bases and the J segment 1 base; nucleotides outside the gene matches: 5.

About this clonotype itself: One junction end disagrees with the germline gene, perhaps due to a read error. CDR3 nucleotides: TGTGCCAGCACCCTGAACTACAATGGGCAGTTCTTC. It codes for CASTLNYNGQFF. The rearrangement uses TRBV12-3 or TRBV12-4 and TRBJ2-1; D not resolved. The CDR3 is 12 residues long.